This is a list of T cell receptor beta chains from one sample in a study of blood T cell repertoires in COVID-19. Method: immunoSEQ multiplex PCR; TCRdb's copy keeps in-frame clones and lacks some. Altogether roughly 100,000 clones are present, around 84% being singletons, with the ten largest covering more than 2%. The material sequenced was peripheral blood. The source is a human donor in a cohort sampled during active COVID-19. CDR3s include the opening cysteine and the closing phenylalanine or tryptophan. Each record gives: clone size, V gene, J gene, CDR3 protein. Size is omitted from some rows. Given values are once, few, many or a class for expanded clones.

>NA|TRBV4-2|TRBJ2-7
CASSQEWGQDVYEQYF
>NA|TRBV28|TRBJ2-7
CASGTGYEQYF
>once|TRBV30|TRBJ1-5
CAWSKGRGDQPQHF
>NA|TRBV24-1|TRBJ2-2
CATSAVGGAGNTGELFF
>once|TRBV5-1|TRBJ2-5
CASSLPGTGGLETQYF
>NA|TRBV28|TRBJ1-1
CASSFRGGRNTEAFF
>NA|TRBV29-1|TRBJ2-7
CSVSPRGGDYEQYF
>NA|TRBV28|TRBJ2-7
CASSLPDRSYEQYF
>once|TRBV24-1|TRBJ1-1
CATSGGLNTEAFF
>few|TRBV28|TRBJ1-4
CASSSREKLFF
>NA|TRBV28|TRBJ2-3
CASSLPGLTDTQYF
>NA|TRBV7-9|TRBJ1-5
CASSLEGGSGWKPQHF
>once|TRBV6-5|TRBJ1-2
CASSYSGQGGFYGYTF
>NA|TRBV30|TRBJ2-3
CAWSAPFVETDTQYF
>NA|TRBV5-6|TRBJ2-7
CASSPLAGGYEQYF
>NA|TRBV6-5|TRBJ1-1
CASRSTGYTEAFF
>NA|TRBV9|TRBJ2-1
CASSVVSGIYNEQFF
>NA|TRBV23-1|TRBJ1-4
CASSPTSGRTNEKLFF
>NA|TRBV25-1|TRBJ2-5
CASTDRRQETQYF
>NA|TRBV9|TRBJ2-3
CASSPSPRTSGRIDTQYF